This T cell receptor (beta chain) derives from a study of blood T cell repertoires in COVID-19. As for the study in general: COVID-19 samples, acute and convalescent, were from the United States, Italy and Spain. T cells, B-cell-depleted T cells, or PBMCs provided the cDNA or gDNA that served as material.

Patients in Seattle were enrolled during active infection, then followed longitudinally. Original analysis: Reference gene primers were amplified, and this amplification served to estimate nucleated cell counts. Libraries were prepared by immunoSEQ multiplex PCR; TCRdb keeps only in-frame clonotypes and omits some of them. V and J calls and clone size are copied from that table; D and trimming were computed from the DNA. The sample consists of 55,000 to 70,000 clones, roughly 90% of them appearing once. The CDR3 length is 13 residues. V was cut by 4 bases and J by 1 base, with 5 bases left in between.

The sequenced sample was peripheral blood. The rearrangement uses TRBV12-3 or TRBV12-4 and TRBJ1-3; D uncertain. The TCR was taken from a man aged 35-49 years with COVID-19, enrolled during active disease. The CDR3 protein is CASSSGSGNTIYF. DNA for the CDR3: TGTGCCAGCAGTTCCGGTTCTGGAAACACCATATATTTT.